This T cell receptor (beta chain) originates from a study of shared clonotypes between healthy human individuals. Sequenced by immunoSEQ multiplex PCR; TCRdb stores in-frame clones only, minus some. The data hold hundreds of thousands of clones, with roughly 95% observed a single time. The CDR3 contains 13 residues. V lost 5 bases to trimming and J lost 3 bases, with 11 bases between them. Germline loops: CDR1 LNHDA, CDR2 SQIVND (reference sequence). Naive CD8 cells were CD45RO-negative, positively selected for CCR7, excluding terminally differentiated effector memory CD45RA+ cells. The sequence was obtained from a woman in her twenties or thirties in good health. The sample consisted of naive CD8+ T cells sorted from blood. The V and J genes are TRBV19 and TRBJ2-7; D call uncertain. The CDR3 bases are TGTGCCAGTAGTGTGAAGCGTATCTACGAGCAGTACTTC. This translates into CASSVKRIYEQYF.